This TCR beta chain was retrieved from a study of CD8+ T cells in alopecia areata. cDNA serving as the sequencing template came from extracted, reverse transcribed RNA. Sequencing was performed with immunoSEQ multiplex PCR; in TCRdb, only in-frame clones are kept and a portion is missing. The data contain more than 110,000 clones, about 56% of them singletons. With respect to this clone: Its antigen is as yet unknown.

Treatment in this sample: oral pan-JAK inhibitor, 5-10 mg twice daily. Specimens obtained from alopecia areata patients comprised lesional scalp punch biopsies and peripheral blood. Study results and caveats: Scalp repertoires also include resident alphabeta T cells from normal skin.

This CDR3 has 19 residues. Germline trimming cut 4 bases from V and 0 bases from J; bases unmatched to any gene: 14. Germline assignment: CDR1 SGHNT and CDR2 YYREEE (reference sequence). This sequence originates from a human donor with alopecia areata. The rearrangement joins TRBV5-4 to TRBJ2-3, with TRBD1 matching over 10 bases. Sequenced material: CD8+ T cells sorted from blood, taken at week 4, from a patient treated with tofacitinib. The CDR3 DNA reads as TGTGCCAGCAGCGGACCCGGGACAGGGGCATCTGTAAGCACAGATACGCAGTATTTT. Amino acid sequence: CASSGPGTGASVSTDTQYF. Drawing the rest from reference TRBV5-4 and TRBJ2-3, the complete variable domain is ETGVTQSPTHLIKTRGQQVTLRCSSQSGHNTVSWYQQALGQGPQFIFQYYREEENGRGNFPPRFSGLQFPNYSSELNVNALELDDSALYLCASSGPGTGASVSTDTQYFGPGTRLTVL.